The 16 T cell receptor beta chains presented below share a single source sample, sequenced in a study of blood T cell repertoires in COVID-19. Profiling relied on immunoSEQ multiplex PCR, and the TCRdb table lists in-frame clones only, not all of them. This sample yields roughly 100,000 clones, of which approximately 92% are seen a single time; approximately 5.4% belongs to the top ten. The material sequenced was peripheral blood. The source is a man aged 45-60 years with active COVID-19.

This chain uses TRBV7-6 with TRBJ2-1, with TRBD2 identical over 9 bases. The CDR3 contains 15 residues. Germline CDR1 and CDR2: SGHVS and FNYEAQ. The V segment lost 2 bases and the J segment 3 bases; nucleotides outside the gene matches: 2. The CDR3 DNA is TGTGCCAGCAGCTTATGGCGGGAGGGCTACAATGAGCAGTTCTTC. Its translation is CASSLWREGYNEQFF.

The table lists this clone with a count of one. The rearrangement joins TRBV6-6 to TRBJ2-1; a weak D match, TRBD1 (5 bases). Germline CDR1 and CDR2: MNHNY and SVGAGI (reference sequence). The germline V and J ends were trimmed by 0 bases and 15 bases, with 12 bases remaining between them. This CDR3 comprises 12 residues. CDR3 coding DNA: TGTGCCAGCAGTTACTCACCCATGGGGCCGTTCTTC. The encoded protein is CASSYSPMGPFF.

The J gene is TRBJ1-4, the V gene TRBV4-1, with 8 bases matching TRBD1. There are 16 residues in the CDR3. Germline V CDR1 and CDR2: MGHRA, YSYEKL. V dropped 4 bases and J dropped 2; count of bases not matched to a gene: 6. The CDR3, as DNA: TGCGCCAGCAGCCTGCGGACAGGGACCACTAATGAAAAACTGTTTTTT. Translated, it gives CASSLRTGTTNEKLFF.

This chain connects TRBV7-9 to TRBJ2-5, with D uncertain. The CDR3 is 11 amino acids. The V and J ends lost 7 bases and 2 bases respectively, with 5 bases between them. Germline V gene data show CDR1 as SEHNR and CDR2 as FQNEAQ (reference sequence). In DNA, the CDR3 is TGTGCCAGCACCCTACAAGAGACCCAGTACTTC. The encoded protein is CASTLQETQYF.

In DNA, the CDR3 is TGTGCCAGCAGTTACGCGCGCGGGACAGCTCTGAGCTACACCTTC. This sequence encodes CASSYARGTALSYTF. The chain joins TRBV6-5 to TRBJ1-2, with TRBD1 identical over 7 bases. From germline, CDR1 is MNHEY and CDR2 SVGAGI. This CDR3 region has 15 residues. Trimming took 2 bases from V and 9 from J; bases not matched to a gene: 12.

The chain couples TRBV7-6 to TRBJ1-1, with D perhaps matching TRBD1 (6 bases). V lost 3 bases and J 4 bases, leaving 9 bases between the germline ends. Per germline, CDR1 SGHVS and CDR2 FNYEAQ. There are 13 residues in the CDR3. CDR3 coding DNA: TGTGCCAGCAGCTTGCTGGGGGCCACTGAAGCTTTCTTT. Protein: CASSLLGATEAFF.

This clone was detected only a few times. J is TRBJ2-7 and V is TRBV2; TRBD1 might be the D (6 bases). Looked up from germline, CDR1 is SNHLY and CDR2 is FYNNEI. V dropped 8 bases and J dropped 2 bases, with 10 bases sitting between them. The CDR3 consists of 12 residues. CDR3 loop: CASGQLTYEQYF. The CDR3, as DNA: TGTGCCAGCGGACAGTTAACCTACGAGCAGTACTTC.

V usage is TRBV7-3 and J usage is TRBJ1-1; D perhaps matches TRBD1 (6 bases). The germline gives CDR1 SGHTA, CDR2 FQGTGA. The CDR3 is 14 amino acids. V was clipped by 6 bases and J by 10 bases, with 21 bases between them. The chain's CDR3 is CASRAAGDQGRAFF. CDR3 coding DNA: TGTGCCAGCAGGGCAGCTGGGGATCAGGGGAGAGCTTTCTTT.

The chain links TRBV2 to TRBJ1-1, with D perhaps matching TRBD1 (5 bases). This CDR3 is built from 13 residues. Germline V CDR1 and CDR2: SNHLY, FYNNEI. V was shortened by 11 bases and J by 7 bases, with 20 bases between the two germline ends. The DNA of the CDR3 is TGTGCCGGTACCCAGGGTCCCTACAATGAAGCTTTCTTT. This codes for CAGTQGPYNEAFF.

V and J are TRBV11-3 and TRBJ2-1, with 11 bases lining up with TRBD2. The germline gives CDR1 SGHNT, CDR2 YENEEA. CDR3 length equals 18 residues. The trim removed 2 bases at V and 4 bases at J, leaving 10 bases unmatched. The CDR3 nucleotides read TGTGCCAGCAGCTTATCCGGGACTAGCGGAGGGGTATACAATGAGCAGTTCTTC. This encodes CASSLSGTSGGVYNEQFF.

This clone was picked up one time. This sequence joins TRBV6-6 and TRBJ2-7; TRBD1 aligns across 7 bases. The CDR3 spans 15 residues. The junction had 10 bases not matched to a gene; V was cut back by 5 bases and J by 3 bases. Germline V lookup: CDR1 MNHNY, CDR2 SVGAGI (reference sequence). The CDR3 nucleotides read TGTGCCAGCAGTCCACAGGGGCCACAGTACTACGAGCAGTACTTC. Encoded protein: CASSPQGPQYYEQYF.

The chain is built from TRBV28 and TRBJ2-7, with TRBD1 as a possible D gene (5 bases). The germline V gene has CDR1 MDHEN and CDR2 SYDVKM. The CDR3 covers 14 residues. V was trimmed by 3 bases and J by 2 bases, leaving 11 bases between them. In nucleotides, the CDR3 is TGTGCCAGCAGTTTGGGGCAGAAAACCTACGAGCAGTACTTC. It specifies CASSLGQKTYEQYF.

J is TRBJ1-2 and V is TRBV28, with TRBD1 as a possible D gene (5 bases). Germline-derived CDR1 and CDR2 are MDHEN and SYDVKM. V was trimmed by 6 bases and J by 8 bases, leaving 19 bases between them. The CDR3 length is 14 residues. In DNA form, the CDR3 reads TGTGCCAGCAGCCCGCCTCAGGGAGGGCCGGGCTACACCTTC. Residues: CASSPPQGGPGYTF.

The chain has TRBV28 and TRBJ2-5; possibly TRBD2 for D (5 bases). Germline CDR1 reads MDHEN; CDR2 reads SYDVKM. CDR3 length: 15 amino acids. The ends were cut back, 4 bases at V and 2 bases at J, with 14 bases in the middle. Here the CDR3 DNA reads TGTGCCAGCAGTTCCCCCTTCGGGGAACAAGAGACCCAGTACTTC. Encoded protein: CASSSPFGEQETQYF.

CDR3 loop: CASRQGAGANTEAFF. The CDR3, as DNA: TGCGCCAGCAGGCAGGGAGCAGGGGCGAACACTGAAGCTTTCTTT. The chain combines TRBV5-1 with TRBJ1-1; the D gene is possibly TRBD1 (6 bases). Germline-derived CDR1 and CDR2 are SGHRS and YFSETQ. The length of the CDR3 is 15 residues. Trimming removed 5 bases at V and 1 base at J, with 15 bases between.

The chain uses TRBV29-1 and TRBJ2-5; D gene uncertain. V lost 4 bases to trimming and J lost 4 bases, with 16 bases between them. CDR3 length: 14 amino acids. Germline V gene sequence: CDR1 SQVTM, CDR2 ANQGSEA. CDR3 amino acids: CSVAQPRDSETQYF. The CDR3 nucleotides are TGCAGCGTTGCCCAACCGCGCGACTCAGAGACCCAGTACTTC.